This T cell receptor (beta chain) emerged from a study of monozygotic twins with inflammatory bowel disease. Germline assignment: CDR1 SGHTA and CDR2 FQGTGA. The CDR3 runs 15 residues. UMIs with a 6-nucleotide sample barcode were added by template switching. With the 5' RACE reads reprocessed, TCRdb shows one record per CDR3 protein and no DNA. The sample includes 350,000 to 400,000 distinct CDR3 sequences. General study results and limits: Clonotypes shared with others were fewer in IBD patients than in healthy twins, especially with disease activity.

Notes on this clonotype: Its antigen is unidentified.

The chain carries TRBV7-3 and TRBJ2-6; the TRBD1 assignment by TCRdb is unverifiable without DNA. This TCR derives from a human donor with ulcerative colitis or Crohn's disease, or a healthy co-twin of an affected twin (not recorded which). Sample: blood. The CDR3 sequence is CASSFTRAQDGVLTF. The full variable domain, completed using reference TRBV7-3 and TRBJ2-6, is GAGVSQTPSNKVTEKGKYVELRCDPISGHTALYWYRQSLGQGPEFLIYFQGTGAADDSGLPNDRFFAVRPEGSVSTLKIQRTERGDSAVYLCASSFTRAQDGVLTFGAGSRLTVL.